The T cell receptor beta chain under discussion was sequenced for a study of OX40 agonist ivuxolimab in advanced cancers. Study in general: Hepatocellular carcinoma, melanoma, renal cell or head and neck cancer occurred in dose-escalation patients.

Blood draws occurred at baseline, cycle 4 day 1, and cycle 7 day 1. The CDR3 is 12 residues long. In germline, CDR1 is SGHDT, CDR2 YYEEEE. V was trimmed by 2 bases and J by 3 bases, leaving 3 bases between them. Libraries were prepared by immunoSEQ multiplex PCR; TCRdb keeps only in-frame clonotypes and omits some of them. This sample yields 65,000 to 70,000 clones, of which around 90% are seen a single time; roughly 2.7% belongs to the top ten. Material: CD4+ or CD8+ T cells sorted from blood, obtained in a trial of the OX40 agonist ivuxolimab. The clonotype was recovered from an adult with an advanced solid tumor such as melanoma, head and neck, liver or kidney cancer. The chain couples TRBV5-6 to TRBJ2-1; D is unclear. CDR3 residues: CASSFRYNEQFF. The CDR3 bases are TGTGCCAGCAGCTTTCGCTACAATGAGCAGTTCTTC.